One and the same sample provided the 7 T cell receptor beta chains below, sequenced in a study of cytomegalovirus exposure and HLA in healthy donors. PCR amplification relied on 60 Vbeta primers (plus 13 Jbeta primers). TCRdb keeps only in-frame clones here, not all; method: immunoSEQ multiplex PCR. The table records under 200,000 clones, around 83% of them present only once. The source material was PBMCs. These receptors all stem from a man over 45 in good health and CMV-seropositive.

The gene calls are TRBV9 and TRBJ2-2, with 9 bases fitting TRBD2. J lost 2 bases, V lost 4 bases, and 6 bases had no gene match. CDR1 is SGDLS, CDR2 YYNGEE, per germline. CDR3 length: 16 residues. CDR3 bases: TGTGCCAGCAGCTTCCAAGCGGGGGGTAACACCGGGGAGCTGTTTTTT. Translated: CASSFQAGGNTGELFF. The entire variable domain, with the rest obtained from reference TRBV9 and TRBJ2-2, is as follows: DSGVTQTPKHLITATGQRVTLRCSPRSGDLSVYWYQQSLDQGLQFLIQYYNGEERAKGNILERFSAQQFPDLHSELNLSSLELGDSALYFCASSFQAGGNTGELFFGEGSRLTVL.

V gene TRBV25-1 combines with J gene TRBJ2-3; the D is unclear. V gave up 3 bases and J gave up 3 bases, with 7 bases separating them. Per the germline V gene, CDR1 is MGHDK and CDR2 is SYGVNS. This CDR3 region has 13 residues. For the CDR3, the DNA is TGTGCCAGCAGTGAGAAAGAGACAGATACGCAGTATTTT. Encoded protein: CASSEKETDTQYF.

Only one count was recorded for this clone. The chain carries TRBV5-4 and TRBJ2-3; D unresolved. Trimming cost V 0 bases and J 5 bases, with 16 bases left between them. The CDR3 is made up of 16 amino acids. Germline lookup yields CDR1 SGHNT and CDR2 YYREEE (reference sequence). In DNA form, the CDR3 reads TGTGCCAGCAGCTTGGGCCCGATTTTGCAGGTAGATACGCAGTATTTT. Protein: CASSLGPILQVDTQYF.

The gene calls are TRBV5-1 and TRBJ1-2; 11 bases are shared with TRBD1. The V and J ends lost 4 bases and 5 bases, in that order; junction bases with no gene match: 10. Germline V gene lookup returns CDR1 SGHRS and CDR2 YFSETQ. The length of the CDR3 is 16 residues. The CDR3 coding sequence is TGCGCCAGCAGCATCGGGACAGGGGGATCCGGGTATGGCTACACCTTC. Translated, it gives CASSIGTGGSGYGYTF.

This chain joins TRBV5-4 and TRBJ2-5, with 10 bases that match TRBD1. J gave up 4 bases and V 4 bases, and 16 bases lay outside the gene matches. This CDR3 has 18 amino acids. Germline V gene data show CDR1 as SGHNT and CDR2 as YYREEE (reference sequence). The CDR3 DNA sequence: TGTGCCAGCAGCCGACTCATGGACAGGGGGAAAAGGGGAGAGACCCAGTACTTC. Amino acids: CASSRLMDRGKRGETQYF.

This chain uses TRBV9 with TRBJ2-3, with 9 bases aligning to TRBD2. The CDR3 spans 15 residues. CDR1 and CDR2 from the germline V gene are SGDLS and YYNGEE. V trimming: 0 bases; J trimming: 3 bases; junction bases outside the gene matches: 2. CDR3 amino acids: CASSVALAGTDTQYF. The CDR3, as DNA: TGTGCCAGCAGCGTAGCGCTAGCGGGAACAGATACGCAGTATTTT.

V gene TRBV21-1 combines with J gene TRBJ2-7; the table's D gene call, TRBD1, was not cross checked with the DNA. TRBV21-1 has pseudogene status. The CDR3 spans 14 residues. CDR3 in amino acids: CASSTRDRVREQYF. For the CDR3, the DNA is TGTGCCAGCAGCACCCGGGACAGGGTGCGCGAGCAGTACTTC.